This paragraph covers one T cell receptor (beta chain) sequence. Its antigen remains unknown. The table came from immunoSEQ multiplex PCR; TCRdb's copy has only in-frame clones and leaves some out. Among roughly 89,000 clones listed, roughly 88% were seen once. This entry is derived from a study of T cell responses to AZD1222 COVID-19 vaccine. Notes on the study in general: Unmutated variant regions reportedly attract nearly half of all spike-specific TCRs.

Germline CDR1 reads SGHTA; CDR2 reads FQGNSA. The junction had 6 bases not matched to a gene; V was cut back by 2 bases and J by 3 bases. The length of the CDR3 is 16 residues. The sequenced sample was peripheral blood, obtained on day 0 of MenACWY control vaccination. The chain joins TRBV7-2 to TRBJ2-2, with 7 positions matching TRBD2. The origin of this receptor is an adult in good health. CDR3 in DNA: TGTGCCAGCAGCTTAAAGGCTAGCGGTTACACCGGGGAGCTGTTTTTT. Its translation: CASSLKASGYTGELFF.